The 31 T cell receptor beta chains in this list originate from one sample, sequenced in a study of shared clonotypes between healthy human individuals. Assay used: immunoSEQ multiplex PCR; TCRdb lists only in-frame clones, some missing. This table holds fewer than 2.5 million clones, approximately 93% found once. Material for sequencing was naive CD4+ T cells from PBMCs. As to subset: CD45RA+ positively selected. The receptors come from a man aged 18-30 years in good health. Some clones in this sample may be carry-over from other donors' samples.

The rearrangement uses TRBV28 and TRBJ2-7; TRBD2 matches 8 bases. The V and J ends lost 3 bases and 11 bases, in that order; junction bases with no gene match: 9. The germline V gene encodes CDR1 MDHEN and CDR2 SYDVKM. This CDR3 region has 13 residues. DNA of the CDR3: TGTGCCAGCAGTTTGGAGCGGGAGTTCGAAAAGTACTTC. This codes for CASSLEREFEKYF.

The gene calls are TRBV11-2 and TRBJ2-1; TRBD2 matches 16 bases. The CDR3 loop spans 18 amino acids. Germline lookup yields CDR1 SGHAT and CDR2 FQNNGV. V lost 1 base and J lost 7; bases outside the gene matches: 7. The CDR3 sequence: CASSLGGTSGRAGNEQFF. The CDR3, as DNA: TGTGCCAGCAGCTTAGGTGGGACTAGCGGGAGGGCCGGAAATGAGCAGTTCTTC.

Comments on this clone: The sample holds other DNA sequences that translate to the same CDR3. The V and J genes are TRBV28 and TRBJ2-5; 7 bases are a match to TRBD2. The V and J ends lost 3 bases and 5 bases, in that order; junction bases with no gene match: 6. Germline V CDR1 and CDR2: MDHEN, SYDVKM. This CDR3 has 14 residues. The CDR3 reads CASSLGGPGETQYF. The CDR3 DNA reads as TGTGCCAGCAGTTTGGGAGGGCCAGGGGAGACCCAGTACTTC.

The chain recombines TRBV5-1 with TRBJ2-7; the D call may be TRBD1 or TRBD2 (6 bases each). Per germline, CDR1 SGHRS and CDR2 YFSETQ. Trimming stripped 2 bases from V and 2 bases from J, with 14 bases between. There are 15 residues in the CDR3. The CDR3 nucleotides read TGCGCCAGCAGCTTCCTGGGGGGCTCCACCTACGAGCAGTACTTC. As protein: CASSFLGGSTYEQYF.

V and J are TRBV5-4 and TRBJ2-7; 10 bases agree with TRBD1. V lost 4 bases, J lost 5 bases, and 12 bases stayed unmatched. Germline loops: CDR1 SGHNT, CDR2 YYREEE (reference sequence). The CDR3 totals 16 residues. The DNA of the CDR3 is TGTGCCAGCAGCCCTACTCGGGGGACAGGGGTGGACGAGCAGTACTTC. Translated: CASSPTRGTGVDEQYF.

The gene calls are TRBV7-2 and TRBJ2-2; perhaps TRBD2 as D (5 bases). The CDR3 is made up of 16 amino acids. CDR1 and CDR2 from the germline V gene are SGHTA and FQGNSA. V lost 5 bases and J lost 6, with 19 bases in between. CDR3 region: CASSPFRIGMAGELFF. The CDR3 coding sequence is TGTGCCAGCAGCCCTTTTAGGATCGGGATGGCCGGGGAGCTGTTTTTT. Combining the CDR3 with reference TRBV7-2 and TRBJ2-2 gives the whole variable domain GAGVSQSPSNKVTEKGKDVELRCDPISGHTALYWYRQSLGQGLEFLIYFQGNSAPDKSGLPSDRFSAERTGGSVSTLTIQRTQQEDSAVYLCASSPFRIGMAGELFFGEGSRLTVL.

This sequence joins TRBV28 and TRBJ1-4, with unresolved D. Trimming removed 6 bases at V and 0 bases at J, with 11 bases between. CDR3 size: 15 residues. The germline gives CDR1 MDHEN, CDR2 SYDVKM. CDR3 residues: CASRIGGTTNEKLFF. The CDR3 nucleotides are TGTGCCAGCAGGATCGGCGGCACAACTAATGAAAAACTGTTTTTT.

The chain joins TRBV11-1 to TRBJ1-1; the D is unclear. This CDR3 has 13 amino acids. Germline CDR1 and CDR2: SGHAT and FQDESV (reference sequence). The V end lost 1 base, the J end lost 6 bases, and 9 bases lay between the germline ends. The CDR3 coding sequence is TGTGCCAGCAGCTTAGTCTCCCGTTCTGAAGCTTTCTTT. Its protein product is CASSLVSRSEAFF.

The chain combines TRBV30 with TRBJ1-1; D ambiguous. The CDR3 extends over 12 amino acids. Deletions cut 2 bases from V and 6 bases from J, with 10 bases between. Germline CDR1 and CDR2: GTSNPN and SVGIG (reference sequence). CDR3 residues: CAWSRRFAEAFF. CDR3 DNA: TGTGCCTGGAGTCGACGATTCGCTGAAGCTTTCTTT. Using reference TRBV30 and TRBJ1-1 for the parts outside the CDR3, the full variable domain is SQTIHQWPATLVQPVGSPLSLECTVEGTSNPNLYWYRQAAGRGLQLLFYSVGIGQISSEVPQNLSASRPQDRQFILSSKKLLLSDSGFYLCAWSRRFAEAFFGQGTRLTVV.

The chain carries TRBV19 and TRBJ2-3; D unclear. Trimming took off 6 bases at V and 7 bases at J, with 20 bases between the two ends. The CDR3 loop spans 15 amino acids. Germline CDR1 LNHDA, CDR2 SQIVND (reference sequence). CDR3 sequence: CASRKYGPEPYTQYF. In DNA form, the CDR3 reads TGTGCCAGTAGGAAATATGGGCCCGAGCCTTATACGCAGTATTTT.

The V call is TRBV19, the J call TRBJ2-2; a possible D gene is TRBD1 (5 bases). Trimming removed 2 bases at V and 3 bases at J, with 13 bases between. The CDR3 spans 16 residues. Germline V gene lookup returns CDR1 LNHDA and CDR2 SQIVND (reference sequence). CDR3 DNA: TGTGCCAGTAGTATAAGGCAGGGCTCGTACACCGGGGAGCTGTTTTTT. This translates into CASSIRQGSYTGELFF.

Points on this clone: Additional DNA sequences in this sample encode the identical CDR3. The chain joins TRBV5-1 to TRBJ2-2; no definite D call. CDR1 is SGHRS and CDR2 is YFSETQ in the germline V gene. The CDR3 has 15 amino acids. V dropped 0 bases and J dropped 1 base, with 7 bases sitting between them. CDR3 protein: CASSLGHLNTGELFF. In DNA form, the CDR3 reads TGCGCCAGCAGCTTGGGACACTTGAACACCGGGGAGCTGTTTTTT.

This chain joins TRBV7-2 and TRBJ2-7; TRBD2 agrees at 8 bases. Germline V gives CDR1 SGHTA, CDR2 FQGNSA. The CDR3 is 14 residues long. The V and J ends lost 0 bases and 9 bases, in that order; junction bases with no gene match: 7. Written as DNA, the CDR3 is TGTGCCAGCAGCTTAGCGAGCGGGAGCCTTGGGCAGTACTTC. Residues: CASSLASGSLGQYF.

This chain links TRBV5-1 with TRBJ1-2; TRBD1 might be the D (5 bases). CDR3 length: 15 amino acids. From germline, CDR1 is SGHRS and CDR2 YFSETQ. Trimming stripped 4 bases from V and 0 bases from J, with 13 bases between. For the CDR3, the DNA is TGCGCCAGCAGCCCGACCTCGGGGGCTAACTATGGCTACACCTTC. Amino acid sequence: CASSPTSGANYGYTF. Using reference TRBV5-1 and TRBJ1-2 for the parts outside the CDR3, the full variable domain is KAGVTQTPRYLIKTRGQQVTLSCSPISGHRSVSWYQQTPGQGLQFLFEYFSETQRNKGNFPGRFSGRQFSNSRSEMNVSTLELGDSALYLCASSPTSGANYGYTFGSGTRLTVV.

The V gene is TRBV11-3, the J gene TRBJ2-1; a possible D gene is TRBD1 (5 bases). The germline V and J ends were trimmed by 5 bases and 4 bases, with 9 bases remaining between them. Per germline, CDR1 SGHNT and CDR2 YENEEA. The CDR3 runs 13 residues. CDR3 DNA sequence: TGTGCCAGCAGCGGGGCGCTTTACAATGAGCAGTTCTTC. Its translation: CASSGALYNEQFF.

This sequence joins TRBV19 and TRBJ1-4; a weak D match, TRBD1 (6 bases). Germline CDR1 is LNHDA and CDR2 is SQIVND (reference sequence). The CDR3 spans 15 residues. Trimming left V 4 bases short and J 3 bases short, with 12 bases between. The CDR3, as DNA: TGTGCCAGTAGTAGGACAGTCGTAGCTAATGAAAAACTGTTTTTT. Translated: CASSRTVVANEKLFF.

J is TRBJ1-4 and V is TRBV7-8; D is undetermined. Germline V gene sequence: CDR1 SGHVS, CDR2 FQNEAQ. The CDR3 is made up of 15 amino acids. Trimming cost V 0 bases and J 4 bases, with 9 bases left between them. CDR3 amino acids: CASSLAARNNEKLFF. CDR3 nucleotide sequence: TGTGCCAGCAGCTTAGCGGCGCGGAATAATGAAAAACTGTTTTTT.

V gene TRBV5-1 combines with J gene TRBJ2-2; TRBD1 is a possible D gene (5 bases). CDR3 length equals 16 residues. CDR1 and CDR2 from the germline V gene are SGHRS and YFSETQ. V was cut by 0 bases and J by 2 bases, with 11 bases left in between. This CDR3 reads CASSLEVRVNTGELFF. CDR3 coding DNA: TGCGCCAGCAGCTTGGAAGTCAGGGTCAACACCGGGGAGCTGTTTTTT.

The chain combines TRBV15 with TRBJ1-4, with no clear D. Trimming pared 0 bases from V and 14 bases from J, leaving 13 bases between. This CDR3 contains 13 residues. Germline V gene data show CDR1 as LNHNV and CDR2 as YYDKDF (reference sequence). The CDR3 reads CATSRDPSGDLFF. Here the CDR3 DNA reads TGTGCCACCAGCAGAGACCCGTCCGGAGACCTGTTTTTT.

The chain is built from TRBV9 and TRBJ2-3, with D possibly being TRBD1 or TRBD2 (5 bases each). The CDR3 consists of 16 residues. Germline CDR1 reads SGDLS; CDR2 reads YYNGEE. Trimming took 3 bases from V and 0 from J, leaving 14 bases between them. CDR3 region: CASSEKGTGSTDTQYF. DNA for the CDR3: TGTGCCAGCAGCGAGAAAGGGACCGGGAGCACAGATACGCAGTATTTT.

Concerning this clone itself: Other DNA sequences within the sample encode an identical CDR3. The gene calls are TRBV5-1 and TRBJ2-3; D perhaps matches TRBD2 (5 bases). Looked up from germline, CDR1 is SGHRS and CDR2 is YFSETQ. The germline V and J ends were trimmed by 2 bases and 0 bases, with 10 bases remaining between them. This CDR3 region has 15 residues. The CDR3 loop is CASSLPSGSTDTQYF. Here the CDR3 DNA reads TGCGCCAGCAGCTTACCCAGCGGTAGCACAGATACGCAGTATTTT.

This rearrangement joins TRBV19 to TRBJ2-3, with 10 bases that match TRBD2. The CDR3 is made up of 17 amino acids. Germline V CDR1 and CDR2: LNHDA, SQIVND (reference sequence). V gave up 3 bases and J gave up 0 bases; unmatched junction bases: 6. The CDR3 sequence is CASSIGLAELSTDTQYF. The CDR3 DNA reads TGTGCCAGTAGTATCGGACTAGCGGAACTTAGCACAGATACGCAGTATTTT.

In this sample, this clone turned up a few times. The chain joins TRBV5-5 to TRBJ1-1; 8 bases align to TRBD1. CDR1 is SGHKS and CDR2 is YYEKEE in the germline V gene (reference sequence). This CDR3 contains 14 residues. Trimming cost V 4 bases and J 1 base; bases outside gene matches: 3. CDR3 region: CASSIGTGNTEAFF. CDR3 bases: TGTGCCAGCAGCATCGGGACAGGGAACACTGAAGCTTTCTTT.

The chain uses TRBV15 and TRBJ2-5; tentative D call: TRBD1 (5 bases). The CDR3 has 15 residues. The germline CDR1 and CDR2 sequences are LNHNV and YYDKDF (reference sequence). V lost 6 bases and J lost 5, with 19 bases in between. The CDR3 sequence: CATSSQVGAVETQYF. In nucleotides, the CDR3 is TGTGCCACCAGTAGCCAGGTTGGGGCGGTGGAGACCCAGTACTTC.

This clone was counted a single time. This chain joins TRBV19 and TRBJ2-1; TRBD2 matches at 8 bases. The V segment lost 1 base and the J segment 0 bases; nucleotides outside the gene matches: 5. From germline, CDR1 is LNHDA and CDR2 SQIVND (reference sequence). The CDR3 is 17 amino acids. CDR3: CASSIAPSGSSYNEQFF. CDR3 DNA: TGTGCCAGTAGTATAGCCCCCAGCGGGAGCTCCTACAATGAGCAGTTCTTC.

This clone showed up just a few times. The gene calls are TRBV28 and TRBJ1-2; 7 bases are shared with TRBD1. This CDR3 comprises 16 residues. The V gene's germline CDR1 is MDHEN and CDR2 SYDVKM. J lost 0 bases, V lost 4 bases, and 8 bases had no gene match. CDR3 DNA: TGTGCCAGCAGTTACCCTCAGGGGGTATCTAACTATGGCTACACCTTC. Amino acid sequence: CASSYPQGVSNYGYTF.

CDR3 loop: CASSGPPRRGTGELFF. The DNA of the CDR3 is TGTGCCAGCAGCGGACCCCCACGGCGGGGGACCGGGGAGCTGTTTTTT. This chain connects TRBV7-2 to TRBJ2-2; 7 bases are a match to TRBD2. Germline values: CDR1 SGHTA, CDR2 FQGNSA. The CDR3 length is 16 residues. V trimming: 5 bases; J trimming: 5 bases; junction bases outside the gene matches: 11.

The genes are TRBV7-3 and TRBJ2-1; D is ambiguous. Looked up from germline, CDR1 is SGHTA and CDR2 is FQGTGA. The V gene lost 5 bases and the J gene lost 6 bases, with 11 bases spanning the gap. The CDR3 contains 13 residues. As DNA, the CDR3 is TGTGCCAGCAGCCCGCACTACAGCAATGAGCAGTTCTTC. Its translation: CASSPHYSNEQFF.

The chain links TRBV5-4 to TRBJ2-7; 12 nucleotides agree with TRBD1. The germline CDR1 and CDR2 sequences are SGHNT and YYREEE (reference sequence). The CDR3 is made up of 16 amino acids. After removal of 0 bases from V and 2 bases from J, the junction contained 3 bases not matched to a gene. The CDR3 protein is CASSLGGTGGAYEQYF. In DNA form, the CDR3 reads TGTGCCAGCAGCTTGGGCGGGACAGGGGGCGCCTACGAGCAGTACTTC.

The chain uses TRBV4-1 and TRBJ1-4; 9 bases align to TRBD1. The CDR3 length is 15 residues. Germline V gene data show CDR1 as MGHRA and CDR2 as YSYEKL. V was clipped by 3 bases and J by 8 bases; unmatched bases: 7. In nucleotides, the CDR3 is TGCGCCAGCAGCCAGACCGGGACAGGGAGGGAAAAACTGTTTTTT. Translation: CASSQTGTGREKLFF.

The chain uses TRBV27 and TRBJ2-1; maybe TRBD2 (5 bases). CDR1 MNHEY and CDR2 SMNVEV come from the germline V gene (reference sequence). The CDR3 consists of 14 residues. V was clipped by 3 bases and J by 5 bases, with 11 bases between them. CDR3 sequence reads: CASSLRVQHNEQFF. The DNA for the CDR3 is TGTGCCAGCAGTTTGCGGGTTCAGCACAATGAGCAGTTCTTC.